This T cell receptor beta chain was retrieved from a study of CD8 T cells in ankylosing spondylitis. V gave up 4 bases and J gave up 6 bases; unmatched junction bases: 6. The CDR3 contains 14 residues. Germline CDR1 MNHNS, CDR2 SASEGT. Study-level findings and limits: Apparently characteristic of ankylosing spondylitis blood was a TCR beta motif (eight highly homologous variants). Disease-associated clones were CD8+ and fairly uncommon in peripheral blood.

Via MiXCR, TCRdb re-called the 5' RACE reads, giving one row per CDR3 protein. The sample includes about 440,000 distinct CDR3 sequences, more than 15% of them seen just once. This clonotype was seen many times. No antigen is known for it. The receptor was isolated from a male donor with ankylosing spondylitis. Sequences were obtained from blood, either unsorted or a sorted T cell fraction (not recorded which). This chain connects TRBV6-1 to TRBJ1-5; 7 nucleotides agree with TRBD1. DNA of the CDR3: TGTGCCAGCAGTGGACAGGGCTCTTCTCAGCCCCAGCATTTT. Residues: CASSGQGSSQPQHF.